These 21 T cell receptor beta chains were sequenced from one sample in a study of shared clonotypes between healthy human individuals. Sequenced by immunoSEQ multiplex PCR; TCRdb stores in-frame clones only, minus some. The sample carries 1,500,000 or so clones, roughly 98.5% recorded once. The sequencing input was naive CD4+ T cells sorted from blood. Subset given: CD45RA+ positively selected. The receptors here all came from a man aged 25 to 45 in good health.

The V call is TRBV4-1, the J call TRBJ2-7; D uncertain. Trimming cost V 1 base and J 0 bases, with 4 bases left between them. The CDR3 totals 13 residues. CDR1 and CDR2 from the germline V gene are MGHRA and YSYEKL. CDR3 region: CASSQGLSYEQYF. As DNA, the CDR3 is TGCGCCAGCAGCCAAGGTCTCTCCTACGAGCAGTACTTC.

A single count supports this clone. V and J are TRBV7-9 and TRBJ2-4; D perhaps matches TRBD2 (6 bases). This CDR3 comprises 15 residues. The V end lost 1 base, the J end lost 6 bases, and 13 bases lay between the germline ends. Germline V lookup: CDR1 SEHNR, CDR2 FQNEAQ (reference sequence). CDR3 in amino acids: CASSLVAGGANIQYF. CDR3 DNA: TGTGCCAGCAGCTTAGTTGCGGGCGGGGCAAACATTCAGTACTTC.

The count of this clone is one. The genes are TRBV11-2 and TRBJ2-5; D gene uncertain. The CDR3 length is 12 residues. V lost 1 base and J 7 bases, leaving 7 bases between the germline ends. Germline assignment: CDR1 SGHAT and CDR2 FQNNGV. CDR3 in amino acids: CASSLGLGTQYF. The CDR3 bases are TGTGCCAGCAGCTTAGGTCTGGGGACCCAGTACTTC.

The CDR3 spells CASSRGQLSTDTQYF. CDR3 bases: TGTGCCAGCAGCCGCGGACAGTTAAGCACAGATACGCAGTATTTT. The rearrangement joins TRBV7-6 to TRBJ2-3; tentatively, D is TRBD1 (6 bases). This CDR3 has 15 amino acids. Trimming stripped 5 bases from V and 0 bases from J, with 12 bases between. The germline V gene encodes CDR1 SGHVS and CDR2 FNYEAQ.

V and J are TRBV11-2 and TRBJ2-2, with TRBD2 identical over 8 bases. V gave up 2 bases and J gave up 2 bases; unmatched junction bases: 7. The germline gives CDR1 SGHAT, CDR2 FQNNGV. The CDR3 is made up of 17 amino acids. The CDR3 DNA reads as TGTGCCAGCAGCTTACAGCGAGCGGGAGATAACACCGGGGAGCTGTTTTTT. It is translated as CASSLQRAGDNTGELFF.

The chain couples TRBV5-1 to TRBJ1-2; 7 positions match TRBD1. The germline gives CDR1 SGHRS, CDR2 YFSETQ. This CDR3 is built from 14 residues. V dropped 0 bases and J dropped 6; count of bases not matched to a gene: 5. The CDR3 region is CASSLGTGTDGYTF. CDR3 DNA sequence: TGCGCCAGCAGCTTGGGGACAGGCACGGATGGCTACACCTTC.

The chain joins TRBV19 to TRBJ1-1, with D possibly matching TRBD1 (5 bases). Germline V gene sequence: CDR1 LNHDA, CDR2 SQIVND (reference sequence). This CDR3 has 15 residues. Between the trimmed V and J ends, which lost 2 bases and 1 base, there was a span of 11 bases. The CDR3 here is CASSIWGTANTEAFF. The CDR3 region has the DNA TGTGCCAGTAGTATATGGGGGACGGCGAACACTGAAGCTTTCTTT.

The V and J genes are TRBV6-6 and TRBJ2-1; possibly TRBD1 or TRBD2 for D (6 bases each). CDR1 is MNHNY, CDR2 SVGAGI, per germline (reference sequence). Trimming took 0 bases from V and 6 from J, leaving 9 bases between them. This CDR3 has 14 amino acids. CDR3 sequence reads: CASSYSEGGNEQFF. The CDR3 DNA is TGTGCCAGCAGTTACTCGGAGGGGGGCAATGAGCAGTTCTTC.

This rearrangement joins TRBV11-1 to TRBJ2-5; D unresolved. The CDR3 length is 12 residues. CDR1 and CDR2 (germline): SGHAT, FQDESV (reference sequence). The germline V and J ends were trimmed by 2 bases and 3 bases, with 4 bases remaining between them. CDR3 in amino acids: CASSLTEETQYF. CDR3 bases: TGTGCCAGCAGCTTAACCGAAGAGACCCAGTACTTC.

The chain has TRBV5-4 and TRBJ2-1; D gene uncertain. CDR1 and CDR2 from the germline V gene are SGHNT and YYREEE (reference sequence). This CDR3 spans 14 amino acids. The CDR3 coding sequence is TGTGCTACCAAAGCCGGCCAATCCTACAATGAGCAGTTCTTC. Translating it yields CATKAGQSYNEQFF.

This chain joins TRBV4-3 and TRBJ1-1; D might be TRBD1 (5 bases). V was clipped by 0 bases and J by 5 bases, with 10 bases between them. This CDR3 is 14 amino acids long. The germline V gene encodes CDR1 LGHNA and CDR2 YSLEER. CDR3 region: CASSQEGGGTEAFF. The CDR3 nucleotides are TGCGCCAGCAGCCAAGAGGGGGGGGGAACTGAAGCTTTCTTT.

The gene calls are TRBV5-4 and TRBJ2-5, with TRBD2 matching over 7 bases. V gave up 4 bases and J gave up 4 bases; unmatched junction bases: 7. Looked up from germline, CDR1 is SGHNT and CDR2 is YYREEE (reference sequence). The CDR3 sequence is 14 residues long. This CDR3 is CASSLIAGVETQYF. CDR3 DNA sequence: TGTGCCAGCAGCCTTATAGCGGGCGTAGAGACCCAGTACTTC.

The chain is built from TRBV28 and TRBJ2-5, with no clear D. V lost 7 bases to trimming and J lost 5 bases, with 11 bases between them. This CDR3 has 12 amino acids. Germline V CDR1 and CDR2: MDHEN, SYDVKM. CDR3 sequence (DNA): TGTGCCAGCACCTCTCGATTGGAGACCCAGTACTTC. As protein: CASTSRLETQYF.

Points on this clone: At one end, the junction sequence differs from germline, possibly due to a read error. The J gene is TRBJ2-5, the V gene TRBV7-7; 9 positions match TRBD2. CDR1 is SSHAT and CDR2 is FNYEAQ in the germline V gene (reference sequence). The CDR3 loop spans 15 amino acids. The CDR3 spells CASSLGGRAEETQYF. The CDR3 bases are TGTGCTAGCAGCTTAGGCGGGAGGGCCGAGGAGACCCAGTACTTC.

V and J are TRBV18 and TRBJ1-2; TRBD1 matches 10 bases. The CDR3 contains 17 residues. Germline CDR1 KGHSH, CDR2 LQKENI. The J segment lost 6 bases and the V segment lost 1 base, leaving 11 bases of the junction unmatched. The CDR3 DNA follows: TGTGCCAGCTCACCACTAATCCACCTAGGGACAGGGGATGGCTACACCTTC. Amino acids: CASSPLIHLGTGDGYTF.

This clone was recorded only once. This sequence joins TRBV6-5 and TRBJ2-1; 7 bases align to TRBD2. The CDR3 runs 14 residues. V trimming: 7 bases; J trimming: 9 bases; junction bases outside the gene matches: 12. Germline CDR1 MNHEY, CDR2 SVGAGI. CDR3 coding DNA: TGTGCCAGCAAACGGGAGGAGGCCCTTGGTGAGCAGTTCTTC. It encodes CASKREEALGEQFF.

The chain has TRBV7-2 and TRBJ2-3; D might be TRBD1 or TRBD2, each matching 5 bases. Trimming removed 5 bases at V and 10 bases at J, with 19 bases between. Germline V gene data show CDR1 as SGHTA and CDR2 as FQGNSA. The CDR3 covers 14 residues. The CDR3 reads CASSTPNLGAAQYF. DNA for the CDR3: TGTGCCAGCAGCACCCCGAATCTCGGGGCGGCGCAGTATTTT.

V gene TRBV5-1 combines with J gene TRBJ1-2; D gene unclear. CDR3 length equals 16 residues. The V gene lost 4 bases and the J gene lost 0 bases, with 16 bases spanning the gap. Germline CDR1 is SGHRS and CDR2 is YFSETQ. The CDR3 DNA reads as TGCGCCAGCAGCCCTCAAATGCCGGCGCCTAACTATGGCTACACCTTC. This gives the protein CASSPQMPAPNYGYTF.

The rearrangement links TRBV5-1 to TRBJ2-2; 8 bases are a match to TRBD2. The CDR3 runs 16 residues. After removal of 1 base from V and 0 bases from J, the junction contained 2 bases not matched to a gene. Germline loops: CDR1 SGHRS, CDR2 YFSETQ. CDR3 sequence reads: CASSLKLAANTGELFF. The DNA of the CDR3 is TGCGCCAGCAGCTTGAAACTAGCGGCGAACACCGGGGAGCTGTTTTTT.

The chain recombines TRBV5-1 with TRBJ2-7; D remains unclear. The CDR3 length is 16 residues. Germline lookup yields CDR1 SGHRS and CDR2 YFSETQ. Trimming left V 1 base short and J 2 bases short, with 16 bases between. The CDR3 DNA reads TGCGCCAGCAGCTTGATGTGGCCAGCTGAGACCTACGAGCAGTACTTC. The encoded protein is CASSLMWPAETYEQYF.

The chain has TRBV5-6 and TRBJ1-3; D gene uncertain. CDR1 and CDR2 (germline): SGHDT, YYEEEE. The CDR3 is 15 amino acids. V was clipped by 2 bases and J by 2 bases, with 11 bases between them. Written as DNA, the CDR3 is TGTGCCAGCAGCTTTGGGTCCGGTGCTGGAAACACCATATATTTT. Encoded protein: CASSFGSGAGNTIYF. Based on the CDR3 plus reference TRBV5-6 and TRBJ1-3, the full variable domain is DAGVTQSPTHLIKTRGQQVTLRCSPKSGHDTVSWYQQALGQGPQFIFQYYEEEERQRGNFPDRFSGHQFPNYSSELNVNALLLGDSALYLCASSFGSGAGNTIYFGEGSWLTVV.